The T cell receptor beta chain under discussion was sequenced for a study of shared clonotypes between healthy human individuals. The V gene lost 6 bases and the J gene lost 2 bases, with 14 bases spanning the gap. Germline V gene lookup returns CDR1 WNHNN and CDR2 SYGVQD (reference sequence). This CDR3 spans 14 amino acids. The investigators split CD4+ cells into a CD45RA+ naive subset and a CD45RA-negative memory subset. The data were produced by immunoSEQ multiplex PCR, yet TCRdb's version contains in-frame clones alone and is incomplete. The sample shows about 2.4 million clones, around nine tenths of them seen only once.

The rearrangement uses TRBV10-1 and TRBJ2-7, with a tentative D call TRBD1 (7 bases). The TCR originated in a man in his late teens or twenties in good health. Source material: naive CD4+ T cells sorted from blood. The subset here: CD45RA+ positively selected. Here the CDR3 reads CASSPQGRTYEQYF. Here the CDR3 DNA reads TGCGCCAGCAGCCCACAGGGGAGGACCTACGAGCAGTACTTC.